These 32 T cell receptor beta chains were sequenced from one sample in a study of T cells in Graves' hyperthyroidism and ophthalmopathy. The TCR beta CDR3 regions underwent amplification using RNA transcripts as the source. TCR CDR3 regions were first amplified by RT-PCR with HTBI primers. TCRdb reprocessed the multiplex PCR reads with MiXCR, giving one entry per CDR3 protein. The table lists fewer than 350,000 distinct CDR3 sequences, approximately 18% of them singletons, with 15% in the top ten. Sequencing was performed on blood. The receptor source for this set is a woman aged 40-49 years with Graves' ophthalmopathy.

This clonotype was observed a handful of times. The chain links TRBV30 to TRBJ2-2; 7 bases agree with TRBD2. CDR3 length: 15 amino acids. The germline gives CDR1 GTSNPN, CDR2 SVGIG (reference sequence). J gave up 0 bases and V 7 bases, and 8 bases lay outside the gene matches. CDR3 loop: CASLGGDANTGELFF. CDR3 bases: TGTGCCTCCCTGGGGGGGGACGCGAACACCGGGGAGCTGTTTTTT.

This clonotype has ten or more counts. This chain uses TRBV28 with TRBJ2-3, with D perhaps being TRBD1 or TRBD2 (6 bases each). CDR1 and CDR2 from the germline V gene are MDHEN and SYDVKM. This CDR3 region has 12 residues. V shed 5 bases and J shed 9 bases, with 12 bases lying between them. Here the CDR3 DNA reads TGTGCCAGCAGTACCACAGGGAGGACGCAGTATTTT. It translates to CASSTTGRTQYF.

In regard to this clonotype: The junction does not match germline at one end; this may be a read error. The chain uses TRBV6-5 and TRBJ1-2; 7 bases agree with TRBD1. CDR3 length: 13 residues. Germline lookup yields CDR1 MNHEY and CDR2 SVGAGI. DNA for the CDR3: TGTGCCAGCAGTTTCTCGGGACAGAAGGGCTACATCTTC. Residues: CASSFSGQKGYIF.

This clonotype was observed once. V is TRBV30 and J is TRBJ2-5, with D maybe TRBD2 (7 bases). The CDR3 is 15 residues long. Trimming cost V 3 bases and J 2 bases, with 16 bases left between them. Per germline, CDR1 GTSNPN and CDR2 SVGIG (reference sequence). The DNA for the CDR3 is TGTGCCTGGAGGTCCGGGGGGACACAGCAAGAGACCCAGTACTTC. It yields the protein CAWRSGGTQQETQYF.

The chain recombines TRBV19 with TRBJ2-2; maybe TRBD2 (5 bases). Looked up from germline, CDR1 is LNHDA and CDR2 is SQIVND (reference sequence). The CDR3 is 16 amino acids. Deletions cut 2 bases from V and 5 bases from J, with 15 bases between. The CDR3 here is CASSIIREPKTGELFF. CDR3 nucleotides: TGTGCCAGTAGTATAATCCGGGAACCTAAGACCGGGGAGCTGTTTTTT.

At least ten counts were recorded for this clonotype. The chain joins TRBV27 to TRBJ2-7; D is possibly TRBD1 (7 bases). Trimming cost V 2 bases and J 3 bases, with 11 bases left between them. CDR3 size: 14 residues. Germline CDR1 reads MNHEY; CDR2 reads SMNVEV (reference sequence). CDR3 amino acids: CASSLQGGRYEQYF. The CDR3, as DNA: TGTGCCAGCAGTTTACAGGGGGGCCGCTACGAGCAGTACTTC.

This clonotype appeared many times. The gene calls are TRBV6-1 and TRBJ1-6; no firm D call. Between the trimmed V and J ends, which lost 10 bases and 0 bases, there was a span of 10 bases. CDR3 size: 14 residues. Germline V gene lookup returns CDR1 MNHNS and CDR2 SASEGT. Here the CDR3 DNA reads TGTGCCACCAGACTGAGCTCCTATAATTCACCCCTCCACTTT. It codes for CATRLSSYNSPLHF.

In its sample, this clonotype was seen many times. This chain uses TRBV12-3 or TRBV12-4 with TRBJ2-7, with 9 bases fitting TRBD2. J lost 2 bases, V lost 3 bases, and 2 bases had no gene match. The CDR3 sequence is 14 residues long. The CDR3, as DNA: TGTGCCAGCAGTTTTAGCGGGAGCGCCTACGAGCAGTACTTC. It is translated as CASSFSGSAYEQYF.

This clonotype has ten or more counts. V gene TRBV20-1 combines with J gene TRBJ1-5; possible D gene TRBD1, 5 bases. The CDR3 consists of 13 residues. The germline CDR1 and CDR2 sequences are DFQATT and SNEGSKA (reference sequence). V was trimmed by 4 bases and J by 5 bases, leaving 12 bases between them. The DNA of the CDR3 is TGCAGTGCTAAGAAGGGGCGCGATCAGCCCCAGCATTTT. This codes for CSAKKGRDQPQHF.

This clonotype occurred many times. The chain recombines TRBV6-1 with TRBJ1-1; the D gene is possibly TRBD1 (6 bases). Trimming took 3 bases from V and 2 from J, leaving 13 bases between them. Germline V CDR1 and CDR2: MNHNS, SASEGT. CDR3 length: 15 residues. The CDR3 DNA sequence: TGTGCCAGCAGTGAGGCCTCGACAGGCAACACTGAAGCTTTCTTT. Translated: CASSEASTGNTEAFF.

Only a few counts were recorded for this clonotype. The V and J genes are TRBV11-1 and TRBJ2-7; possibly TRBD1 for D (5 bases). The germline V gene has CDR1 SGHAT and CDR2 FQDESV (reference sequence). V was trimmed by 5 bases and J by 2 bases, leaving 19 bases between them. The CDR3 is 16 residues long. CDR3 region: CASSIDSREWAYEQYF. CDR3 coding DNA: TGTGCCAGCAGCATAGATTCCAGGGAATGGGCCTACGAGCAGTACTTC. Together with reference TRBV11-1 and TRBJ2-7, the CDR3 gives the full variable domain: EAEVAQSPRYKITEKSQAVAFWCDPISGHATLYWYRQILGQGPELLVQFQDESVVDDSQLPKDRFSAERLKGVDSTLKIQPAELGDSAMYLCASSIDSREWAYEQYFGPGTRLTVT.

A remark on this clonotype: Germline is not matched at one junction end, which may reflect a read error. This chain links TRBV9 with TRBJ1-3, with D unclear. This CDR3 comprises 13 residues. The germline V gene has CDR1 SGDLS and CDR2 YYNGEE. The chain's CDR3 is CASSATTGNTIFF. The DNA of the CDR3 is TGTGCCAGCTCCGCGACGACTGGAAACACCATATTTTTT.

The sample holds many counts of this clonotype. The chain joins TRBV28 to TRBJ2-5; D is possibly TRBD1 or TRBD2 (5 bases each). The CDR3 length is 15 residues. Germline V CDR1 and CDR2: MDHEN, SYDVKM. Trimming took 5 bases from V and 5 from J, leaving 18 bases between them. The CDR3 DNA is TGTGCCAGCAGTCCTCGGCCAGGGCGAGGGGAGACCCAGTACTTC. Protein sequence: CASSPRPGRGETQYF.

This clonotype came up many times. The chain carries TRBV20-1 and TRBJ2-7; maybe TRBD2 (6 bases). V lost 0 bases and J 3 bases, leaving 9 bases between the germline ends. The germline V gene encodes CDR1 DFQATT and CDR2 SNEGSKA (reference sequence). The CDR3 spans 13 residues. The DNA of the CDR3 is TGCAGTGCTAGAGATGGGACTTTCTACGAGCAGTACTTC. Amino acid sequence: CSARDGTFYEQYF.

This clonotype was counted many times. This chain joins TRBV30 and TRBJ1-2; maybe TRBD1 (5 bases). The CDR3 sequence is 12 residues long. Per the germline V gene, CDR1 is GTSNPN and CDR2 is SVGIG (reference sequence). V gave up 4 bases and J gave up 3 bases, with 9 bases separating them. The CDR3 nucleotides are TGTGCCTGGACACAGACAGACTATGGCTACACCTTC. This encodes CAWTQTDYGYTF.

This chain joins TRBV30 and TRBJ1-6, with D possibly being TRBD1 (5 bases). The length of the CDR3 is 13 residues. Germline V CDR1 and CDR2: GTSNPN, SVGIG (reference sequence). V was trimmed by 5 bases and J by 8 bases, leaving 13 bases between them. The CDR3 loop is CAWADSRDSPLHF. CDR3 DNA sequence: TGTGCCTGGGCCGACAGCCGGGATTCACCCCTCCACTTT.

This clonotype was found many times. The chain combines TRBV6-1 with TRBJ2-2; no clear D. Germline loops: CDR1 MNHNS, CDR2 SASEGT. V shed 3 bases and J shed 1 base, with 12 bases lying between them. The CDR3 length is 16 residues. The CDR3 loop is CASSESFTWNTGELFF. CDR3 coding DNA: TGTGCCAGCAGTGAGAGTTTCACATGGAACACCGGGGAGCTGTTTTTT.

This clonotype was detected only a few times. This chain joins TRBV7-6 and TRBJ2-2; a weak D match, TRBD2 (5 bases). V gave up 4 bases and J gave up 5 bases, with 8 bases separating them. Germline assignment: CDR1 SGHVS and CDR2 FNYEAQ. This CDR3 contains 13 residues. CDR3 nucleotides: TGTGCCAGCAGCTCGGACTCGACCGGGGAGCTGTTTTTT. Translated, it gives CASSSDSTGELFF.

This clonotype came up a few times. The chain joins TRBV7-9 to TRBJ1-1, with D possibly matching TRBD1 (5 bases). V was shortened by 5 bases and J by 6 bases, with 16 bases between the two germline ends. In germline, CDR1 is SEHNR, CDR2 FQNEAQ (reference sequence). CDR3 length equals 14 residues. CDR3 DNA sequence: TGTGCCAGCAGCCACGGGGGGAGGGGATCTGAAGCTTTCTTT. Amino acid sequence: CASSHGGRGSEAFF.

This clonotype was observed many times. The V call is TRBV6-2 or TRBV6-3, the J call TRBJ2-1, with 7 bases matching TRBD1. The CDR3 is made up of 15 amino acids. Unmatched junction bases numbered 8, after V lost 6 bases and J lost 3 bases. The germline CDR1 and CDR2 sequences are MNHEY and SVGEGT. The CDR3 is CASSQGRGNYNEQFF. CDR3 DNA: TGTGCCAGCAGCCAGGGCAGGGGGAACTACAATGAGCAGTTCTTC.

This clonotype was detected ten times or more. The chain joins TRBV29-1 to TRBJ1-1; possibly TRBD1 for D (5 bases). Germline assignment: CDR1 SQVTM and CDR2 ANQGSEA. The CDR3 sequence is 14 residues long. V shed 7 bases and J shed 11 bases, with 26 bases lying between them. CDR3 DNA sequence: TGCAGCGGCGGGACGCTATCACTCACTGACCGGGCTTTCTTT. Its translation: CSGGTLSLTDRAFF.

This clonotype has at least ten counts. One end of the junction does not line up with germline, which may come from a read error. This rearrangement joins TRBV15 to TRBJ2-7; D is uncertain. The CDR3 contains 12 residues. Germline lookup yields CDR1 LNHNV and CDR2 YYDKDF (reference sequence). The CDR3 DNA reads TGTGCCACCAGCAGGTATTCCTCCGAGCAGTACTTC. Its protein product is CATSRYSSEQYF. The entire variable domain, with the rest obtained from reference TRBV15 and TRBJ2-7, is as follows: DAMVIQNPRYQVTQFGKPVTLSCSQTLNHNVMYWYQQKSSQAPKLLFHYYDKDFNNEADTPDNFQSRRPNTSFCFLDIRSPGLGDTAMYLCATSRYSSEQYFGPGTRLTVT.

J is TRBJ2-2 and V is TRBV6-1, with 7 bases aligning to TRBD1. V gave up 7 bases and J gave up 4 bases; unmatched junction bases: 3. The germline V gene encodes CDR1 MNHNS and CDR2 SASEGT. This CDR3 spans 13 amino acids. CDR3 nucleotide sequence: TGTGCCAGCACGGACAGGACCACCGGGGAGCTGTTTTTT. It translates to CASTDRTTGELFF.

This clonotype was recorded many times. The V call is TRBV12-3 or TRBV12-4, the J call TRBJ2-2, with 10 bases matching TRBD1. The J segment lost 6 bases and the V segment lost 7 bases, leaving 11 bases of the junction unmatched. The length of the CDR3 is 16 residues. Written as DNA, the CDR3 is TGTGCCAGCATCATCACCGGGACAGGGGTCTCCGGGGAGCTGTTTTTT. This translates into CASIITGTGVSGELFF.

This clonotype came up many times. The CDR3 spells CASGRDRNNNEQFF. CDR3 sequence (DNA): TGTGCCAGCGGACGGGACAGAAATAACAATGAGCAGTTCTTC. This chain links TRBV27 with TRBJ2-1; TRBD1 agrees at 7 bases. Germline lookup yields CDR1 MNHEY and CDR2 SMNVEV (reference sequence). This CDR3 spans 14 amino acids. V shed 8 bases, J shed 5 bases, and the junction held 9 bases outside the gene matches.

This clonotype came up many times. The chain is built from TRBV6-1 and TRBJ1-5, with D perhaps TRBD1 (5 bases). The germline gives CDR1 MNHNS, CDR2 SASEGT. This CDR3 region has 15 residues. Trimming stripped 8 bases from V and 7 bases from J, with 21 bases between. This chain's CDR3 is CASGLRTSSSQPQHF. The CDR3 coding sequence is TGTGCCAGCGGCCTAAGGACATCTTCTTCACAGCCCCAGCATTTT.

This clonotype was seen many times. V is TRBV2 and J is TRBJ2-3; D uncertain. The germline CDR1 and CDR2 sequences are SNHLY and FYNNEI. V was clipped by 6 bases and J by 3 bases, with 7 bases between them. The CDR3 is 12 residues long. Here the CDR3 DNA reads TGTGCCAGCAGGCCGGAAACAGATACGCAGTATTTT. It codes for CASRPETDTQYF.

This clonotype was picked up a small number of times. The gene calls are TRBV12-3 or TRBV12-4 and TRBJ1-4; a possible D gene is TRBD1 (6 bases). The CDR3 sequence is 15 residues long. V shed 5 bases and J shed 7 bases, with 17 bases lying between them. Here the CDR3 DNA reads TGTGCCAGCAGTCCGCCGGGACAAGGGAGTGAAAAACTGTTTTTT. Amino acids: CASSPPGQGSEKLFF.

This clonotype was detected ten times or more. The chain employs TRBV6-1 and TRBJ1-6; D remains unclear. The CDR3 totals 14 residues. Germline V gives CDR1 MNHNS, CDR2 SASEGT. V was cut by 1 base and J by 8 bases, with 9 bases left in between. The CDR3 DNA reads as TGTGCCAGCAGTGAAGGATTGGTCGATTCACCCCTCCACTTT. Translated, it gives CASSEGLVDSPLHF.

At least ten counts were recorded for this clonotype. V is TRBV6-2 or TRBV6-3 and J is TRBJ1-1; D is perhaps TRBD1 (6 bases). Germline CDR1 is MNHEY and CDR2 is SVGEGT. V lost 2 bases and J 4 bases, leaving 14 bases between the germline ends. CDR3 size: 15 residues. DNA for the CDR3: TGTGCCAGCAGTTACGGGCGACGGGGGCTCACTGAAGCTTTCTTT. It translates to CASSYGRRGLTEAFF.

This clonotype was recorded many times. The chain combines TRBV20-1 with TRBJ1-1; 7 bases are a match to TRBD1. Losses at the gene ends were 6 bases for V and 6 bases for J; bases not matched to a gene: 7. CDR3 length: 12 residues. In germline, CDR1 is DFQATT, CDR2 SNEGSKA (reference sequence). CDR3 DNA: TGCAGTGCCAGCCAGGGGGGCGCTGAAGCTTTCTTT. Its protein is CSASQGGAEAFF.

Notes on this clonotype: A much larger clonotype is one base distant, so this may be a read error. The chain carries TRBV6-5 and TRBJ2-7; 8 nucleotides align to TRBD2. Germline values: CDR1 MNHEY, CDR2 SVGAGI. The CDR3 loop spans 15 amino acids. The CDR3 coding sequence is TGTGTCAGCAGTTACTCGATTGCGGGAGGCGGCGAGCAGTACTTC. Translating gives CVSSYSIAGGGEQYF.